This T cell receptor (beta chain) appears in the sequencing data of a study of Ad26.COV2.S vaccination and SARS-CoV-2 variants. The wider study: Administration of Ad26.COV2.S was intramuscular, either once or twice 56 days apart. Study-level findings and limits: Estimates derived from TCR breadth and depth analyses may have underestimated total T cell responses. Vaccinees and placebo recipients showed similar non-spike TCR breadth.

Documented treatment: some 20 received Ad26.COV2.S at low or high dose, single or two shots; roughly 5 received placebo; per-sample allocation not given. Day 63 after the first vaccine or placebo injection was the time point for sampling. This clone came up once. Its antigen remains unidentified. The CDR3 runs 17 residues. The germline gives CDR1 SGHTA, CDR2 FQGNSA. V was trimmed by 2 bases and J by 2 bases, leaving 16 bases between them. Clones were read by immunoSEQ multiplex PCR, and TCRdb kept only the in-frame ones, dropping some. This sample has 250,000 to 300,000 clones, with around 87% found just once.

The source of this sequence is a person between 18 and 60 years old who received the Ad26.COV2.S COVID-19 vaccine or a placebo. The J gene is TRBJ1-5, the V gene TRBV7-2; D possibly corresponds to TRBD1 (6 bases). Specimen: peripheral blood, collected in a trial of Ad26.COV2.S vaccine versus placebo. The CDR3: CASSLHGQSVGNQPQHF. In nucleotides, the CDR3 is TGTGCCAGCAGCTTACACGGACAGTCTGTGGGCAATCAGCCCCAGCATTTT.